These T cell receptor beta chains were read from a single sample in a study of blood T cell repertoires in COVID-19. The data were produced by immunoSEQ multiplex PCR, yet TCRdb's version contains in-frame clones alone and is incomplete. Here the sample spans around 160,000 clones, approximately 87% being singletons. The sequencing input was peripheral blood. The receptors here all came from a woman in her 70s with COVID-19, enrolled during active disease. CDR3s leave out the opening cysteine and the closing phenylalanine or tryptophan. The order of the fields is CDR3 length, J gene, V gene, CDR3 protein.

>12|TRBJ1-1|TRBV9
ASSRTGPNTEAF
>12|TRBJ2-7|TRBV5-8
ASSPPWAAGEQY
>12|TRBJ1-2|TRBV9
ASSVAIEHYGYT
>10|TRBJ2-1|TRBV19
ASSIEARRQF
>15|TRBJ2-1|TRBV4-1
ASSHKGIRDRVNEQF
>8|TRBJ2-7|TRBV5-1
ASQAYEQY
>16|TRBJ2-3|TRBV10-3
AISEPRGSGGGTDTQY
>14|TRBJ1-1|TRBV4-1
ASSQRRAGRDTEAF
>14|TRBJ1-2|TRBV9
ASSVHPGGINLGYT
>14|TRBJ1-5|TRBV7-9
ASSGSLGQHNQPQH
>11|TRBJ1-4|TRBV18
ASSPRGNEKLF
>12|TRBJ2-5|TRBV29-1
SVEWGQGEETQY
>14|TRBJ2-5|TRBV28
ASTSRGGVYQETQY